This T cell receptor (beta chain) was sequenced during a study of cytomegalovirus exposure and HLA in healthy donors. Study-level points and caveats: In a later analysis, donors in an Asian-associated ancestry cluster reportedly had fewer N-insertions in productive TCRs than the cohort mean. Further analysis, carried out later, found HLA-associated TCR beta chains more clonally expanded than equally common other chains. By HLA locus, TCR association rates varied in a later analysis, with DRB1 showing the most and HLA-C the fewest.

PCR amplification relied on 60 Vbeta primers (plus 13 Jbeta primers). Method: immunoSEQ multiplex PCR; TCRdb's copy keeps in-frame clones and lacks some. There are 90,000 or so clones in the sample; roughly 80% occur only once, and approximately 30% lies in the top ten. To note about this clone: Its antigen is unknown.

From germline, CDR1 is SGHRS and CDR2 YFSETQ. Trimming took 0 bases from V and 1 from J, leaving 14 bases between them. CDR3 length: 17 amino acids. The chain employs TRBV5-1 and TRBJ1-3, with D tentatively TRBD1 (6 bases). Sequenced material: PBMCs. This clonotype originated in a man aged 50-60 years in good health and CMV-seropositive. CDR3 bases: TGCGCCAGCAGCTTGGCCATGGGGGGGCAGTCTGGAAACACCATATATTTT. It yields the protein CASSLAMGGQSGNTIYF.